This T cell receptor beta chain was sequenced during a study of OX40 agonist ivuxolimab in advanced cancers. The table came from immunoSEQ multiplex PCR; TCRdb's copy has only in-frame clones and leaves some out. The sample lists 95,000 to 100,000 clones, 90% to 95% occurring once. CDR1 and CDR2 (germline): SNHLY, FYNNEI. V was shortened by 0 bases and J by 8 bases, with 10 bases between the two germline ends. There are 13 residues in the CDR3. The V and J genes are TRBV2 and TRBJ2-5; D possibly corresponds to TRBD2 (5 bases). The material was CD4+ or CD8+ T cells sorted from blood, obtained in a trial of the OX40 agonist ivuxolimab. The clonotype originates from an adult with an advanced solid tumor such as melanoma, head and neck, liver or kidney cancer. Here the CDR3 DNA reads TGTGCCAGCAGTGAAGCGCTTGCGGGTACCCAGTACTTC. Translation: CASSEALAGTQYF.